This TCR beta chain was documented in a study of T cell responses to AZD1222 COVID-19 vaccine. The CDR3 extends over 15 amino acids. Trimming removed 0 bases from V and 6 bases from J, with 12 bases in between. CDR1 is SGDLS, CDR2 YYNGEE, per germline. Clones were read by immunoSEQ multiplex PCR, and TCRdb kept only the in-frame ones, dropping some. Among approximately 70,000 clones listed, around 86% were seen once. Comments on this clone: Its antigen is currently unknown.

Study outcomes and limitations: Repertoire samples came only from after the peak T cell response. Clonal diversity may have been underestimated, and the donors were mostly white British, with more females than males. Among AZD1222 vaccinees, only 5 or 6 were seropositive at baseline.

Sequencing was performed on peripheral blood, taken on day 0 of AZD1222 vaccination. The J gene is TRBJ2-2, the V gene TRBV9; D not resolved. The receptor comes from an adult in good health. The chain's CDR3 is CASSVDLTFAGELFF. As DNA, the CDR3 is TGTGCCAGCAGCGTAGATTTGACCTTCGCCGGGGAGCTGTTTTTT. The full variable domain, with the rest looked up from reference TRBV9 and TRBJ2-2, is DSGVTQTPKHLITATGQRVTLRCSPRSGDLSVYWYQQSLDQGLQFLIQYYNGEERAKGNILERFSAQQFPDLHSELNLSSLELGDSALYFCASSVDLTFAGELFFGEGSRLTVL.